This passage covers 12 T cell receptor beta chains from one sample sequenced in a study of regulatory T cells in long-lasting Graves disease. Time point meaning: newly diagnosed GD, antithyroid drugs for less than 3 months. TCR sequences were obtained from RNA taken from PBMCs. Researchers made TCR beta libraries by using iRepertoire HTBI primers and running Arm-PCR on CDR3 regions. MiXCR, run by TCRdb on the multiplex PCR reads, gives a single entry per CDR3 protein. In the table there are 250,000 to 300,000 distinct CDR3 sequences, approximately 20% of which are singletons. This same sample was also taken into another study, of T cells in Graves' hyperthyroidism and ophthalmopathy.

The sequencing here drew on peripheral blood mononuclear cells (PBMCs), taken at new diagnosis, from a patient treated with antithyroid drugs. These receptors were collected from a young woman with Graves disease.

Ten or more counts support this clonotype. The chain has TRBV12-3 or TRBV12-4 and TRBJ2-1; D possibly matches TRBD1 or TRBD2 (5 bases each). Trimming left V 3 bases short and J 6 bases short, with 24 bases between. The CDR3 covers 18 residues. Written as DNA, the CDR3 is TGTGCCAGCAGTTTGACCGGGACCGAGGCATATTGGAGCAATGAGCAGTTCTTC. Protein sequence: CASSLTGTEAYWSNEQFF.

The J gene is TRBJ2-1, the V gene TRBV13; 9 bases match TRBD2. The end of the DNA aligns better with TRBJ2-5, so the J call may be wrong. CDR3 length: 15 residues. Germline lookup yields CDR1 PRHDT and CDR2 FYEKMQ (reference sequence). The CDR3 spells CASSDPSGVGETQYF. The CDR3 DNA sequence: TGTGCCAGCAGCGACCCTAGCGGGGTGGGAGAGACCCAGTACTTC.

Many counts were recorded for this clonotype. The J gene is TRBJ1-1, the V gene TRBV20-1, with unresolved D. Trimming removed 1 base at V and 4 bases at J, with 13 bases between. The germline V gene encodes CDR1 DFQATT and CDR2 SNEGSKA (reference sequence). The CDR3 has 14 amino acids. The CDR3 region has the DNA TGCAGTGCTAGAGTCGGCGGCCAGCGCACTGAAGCTTTCTTT. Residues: CSARVGGQRTEAFF.

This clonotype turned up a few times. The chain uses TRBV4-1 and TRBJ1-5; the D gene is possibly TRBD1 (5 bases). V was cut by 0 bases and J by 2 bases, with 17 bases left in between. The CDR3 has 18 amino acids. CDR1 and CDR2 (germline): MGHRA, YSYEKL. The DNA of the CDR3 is TGCGCCAGCAGCCAAGATTTCCCTCGCATCAGGGGCAATCAGCCCCAGCATTTT. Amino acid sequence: CASSQDFPRIRGNQPQHF.

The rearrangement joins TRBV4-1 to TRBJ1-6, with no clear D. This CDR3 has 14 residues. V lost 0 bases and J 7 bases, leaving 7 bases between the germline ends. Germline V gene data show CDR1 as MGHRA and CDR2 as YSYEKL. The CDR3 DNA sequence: TGCGCCAGCAGCCAAGATAGTGGGAATTCACCCCTCCACTTT. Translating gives CASSQDSGNSPLHF.

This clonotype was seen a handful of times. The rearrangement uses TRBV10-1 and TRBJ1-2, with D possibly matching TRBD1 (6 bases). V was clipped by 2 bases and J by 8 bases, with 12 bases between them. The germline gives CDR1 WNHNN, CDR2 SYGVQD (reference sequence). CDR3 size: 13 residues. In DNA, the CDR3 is TGCGCCAGCAGTGAGACGGGGGGCGAAGGCTACACCTTC. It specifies CASSETGGEGYTF.

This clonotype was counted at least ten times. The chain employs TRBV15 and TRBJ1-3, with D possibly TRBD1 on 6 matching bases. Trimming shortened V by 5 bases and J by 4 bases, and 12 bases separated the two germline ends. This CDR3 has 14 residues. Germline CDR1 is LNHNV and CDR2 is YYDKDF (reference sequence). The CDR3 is CATSPRGAGNTIYF. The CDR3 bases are TGTGCCACCAGCCCCAGGGGTGCGGGAAACACCATATATTTT.

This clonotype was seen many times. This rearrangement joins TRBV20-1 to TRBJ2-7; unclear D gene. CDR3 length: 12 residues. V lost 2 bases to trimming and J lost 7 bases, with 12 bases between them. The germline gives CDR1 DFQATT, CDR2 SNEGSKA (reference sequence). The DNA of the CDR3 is TGCAGTGCTAGACTGGCCCCCGGGGAGCAGTACTTC. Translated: CSARLAPGEQYF.

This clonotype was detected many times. CDR3 in DNA: TGTGCCAGCACAAGGACAGGGGTGGGGAATGAGCAGTTCTTC. Translated: CASTRTGVGNEQFF. This chain links TRBV2 with TRBJ2-1; 9 nucleotides agree with TRBD1. Germline CDR1 and CDR2: SNHLY and FYNNEI. J lost 7 bases, V lost 7 bases, and 8 bases had no gene match. The CDR3 is 14 amino acids.

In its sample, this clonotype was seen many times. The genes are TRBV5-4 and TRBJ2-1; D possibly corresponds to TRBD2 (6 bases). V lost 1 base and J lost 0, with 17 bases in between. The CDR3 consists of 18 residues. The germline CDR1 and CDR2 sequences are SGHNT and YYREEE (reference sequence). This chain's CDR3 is CASSLSEAGPSSYNEQFF. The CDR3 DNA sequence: TGTGCCAGCAGCTTGTCAGAAGCGGGCCCCAGCTCCTACAATGAGCAGTTCTTC.

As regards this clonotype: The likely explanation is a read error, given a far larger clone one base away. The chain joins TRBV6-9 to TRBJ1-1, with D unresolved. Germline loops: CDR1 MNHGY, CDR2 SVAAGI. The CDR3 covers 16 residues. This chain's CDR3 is CVSSYSKPRRNTEAFF. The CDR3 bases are TGTGTCAGCAGTTACTCCAAGCCGCGACGAAACACTGAAGCTTTCTTT.

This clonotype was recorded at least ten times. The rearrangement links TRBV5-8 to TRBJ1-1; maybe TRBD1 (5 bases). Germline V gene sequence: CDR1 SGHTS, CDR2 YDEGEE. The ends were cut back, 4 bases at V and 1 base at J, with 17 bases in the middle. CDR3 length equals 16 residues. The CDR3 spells CASSPWGRGRNTEAFF. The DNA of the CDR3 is TGTGCCAGCAGCCCCTGGGGACGGGGGAGGAACACTGAAGCTTTCTTT.